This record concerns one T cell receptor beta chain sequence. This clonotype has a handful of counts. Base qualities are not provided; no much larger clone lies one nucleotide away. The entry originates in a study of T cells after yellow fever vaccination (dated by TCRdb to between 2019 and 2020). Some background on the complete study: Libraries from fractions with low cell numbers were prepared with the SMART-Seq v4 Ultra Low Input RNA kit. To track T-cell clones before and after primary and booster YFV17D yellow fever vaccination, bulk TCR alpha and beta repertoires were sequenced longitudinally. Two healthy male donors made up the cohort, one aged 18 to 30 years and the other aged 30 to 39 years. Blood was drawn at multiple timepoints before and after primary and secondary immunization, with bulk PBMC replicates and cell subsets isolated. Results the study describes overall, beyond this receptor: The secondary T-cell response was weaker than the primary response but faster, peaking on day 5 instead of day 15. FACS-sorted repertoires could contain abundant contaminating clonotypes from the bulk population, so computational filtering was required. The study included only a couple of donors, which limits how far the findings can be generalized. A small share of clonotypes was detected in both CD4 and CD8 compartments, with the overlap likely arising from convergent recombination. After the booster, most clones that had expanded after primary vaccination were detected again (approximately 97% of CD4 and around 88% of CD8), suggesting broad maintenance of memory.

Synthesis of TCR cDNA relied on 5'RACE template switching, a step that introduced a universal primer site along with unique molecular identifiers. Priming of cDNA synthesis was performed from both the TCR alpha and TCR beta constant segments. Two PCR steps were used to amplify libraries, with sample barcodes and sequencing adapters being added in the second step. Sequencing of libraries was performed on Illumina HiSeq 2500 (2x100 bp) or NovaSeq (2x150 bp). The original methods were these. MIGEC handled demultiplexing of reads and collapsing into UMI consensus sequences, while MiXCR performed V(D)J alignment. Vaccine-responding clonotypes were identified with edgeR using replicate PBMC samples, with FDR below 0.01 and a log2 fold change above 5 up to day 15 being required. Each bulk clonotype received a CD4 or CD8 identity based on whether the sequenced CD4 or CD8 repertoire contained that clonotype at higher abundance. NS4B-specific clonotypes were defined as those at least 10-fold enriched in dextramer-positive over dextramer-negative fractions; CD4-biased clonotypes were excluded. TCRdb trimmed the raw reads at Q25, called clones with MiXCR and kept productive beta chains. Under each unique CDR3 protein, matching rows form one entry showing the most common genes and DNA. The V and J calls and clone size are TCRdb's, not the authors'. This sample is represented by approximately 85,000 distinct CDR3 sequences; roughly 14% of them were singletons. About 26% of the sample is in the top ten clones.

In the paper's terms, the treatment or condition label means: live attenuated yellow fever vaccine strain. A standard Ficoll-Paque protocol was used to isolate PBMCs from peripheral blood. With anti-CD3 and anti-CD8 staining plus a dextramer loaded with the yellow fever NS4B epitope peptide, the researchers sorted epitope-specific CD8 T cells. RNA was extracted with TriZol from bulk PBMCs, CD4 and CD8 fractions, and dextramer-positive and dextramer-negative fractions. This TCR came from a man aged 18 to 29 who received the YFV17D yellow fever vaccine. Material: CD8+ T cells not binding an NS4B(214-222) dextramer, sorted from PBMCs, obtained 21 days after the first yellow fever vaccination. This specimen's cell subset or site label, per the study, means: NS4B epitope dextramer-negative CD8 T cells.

Here the CDR3 is given as CASSSEGDNHEQYF. The DNA is TGTGCCAGCAGTTCAGAAGGGGACAACCACGAGCAGTACTTC. The V and J segments used are TRBV12-3 or TRBV12-4 and TRBJ2-7, and the D gene may be TRBD1, 6 bases matching. The junction carries 15 bases between V and J, which are trimmed by 4 bases and 5 bases respectively. From cysteine to phenylalanine, the CDR3 is 14 amino acids long. Kept here is only the CDR3 DNA, which spans 42 bases and is read in frame from base 1.